The clone carrying this T cell receptor beta chain was counted at least ten times. Antigen specificity is unknown. Building the TCR beta libraries relied on iRepertoire HTBI primers, and CDR3 regions underwent Arm-PCR. Each CDR3 protein is one row after TCRdb ran MiXCR on the multiplex PCR reads. The table has roughly 560,000 distinct CDR3 sequences, 12% seen once. This specimen comes from a study of regulatory T cells in long-lasting Graves disease. Points from the study as a whole: Persistent Graves' patients showed a TCR diversity that was lower than that of newly diagnosed ones.

Sample time point: newly diagnosed GD, antithyroid drugs for less than 3 months. PBMC RNA was the source of the TCR library. From each patient, around 8.9 milliliters of peripheral blood was drawn and collected into an EDTA anticoagulant tube. Germline assignment: CDR1 LNHDA and CDR2 SQIVND (reference sequence). Trimming shortened V by 4 bases and J by 7 bases, and 10 bases separated the two germline ends. This CDR3 comprises 12 residues. These sequences were also reported in another study, on T cells in Graves' hyperthyroidism and ophthalmopathy.

The chain links TRBV19 to TRBJ1-1, with a weak D call TRBD1 (6 bases). This TCR came from a woman in her 30s with Graves disease. Material: peripheral blood mononuclear cells (PBMCs), obtained at new diagnosis, from a patient treated with antithyroid drugs. The CDR3 is CASSTQGFEAFF. CDR3 nucleotides: TGTGCCAGTAGTACCCAGGGGTTTGAAGCTTTCTTT.